Listed below are T cell receptor beta chains from one sample, sequenced in a study of CD8+CD57+ T cells in acquired aplastic anemia. TCRdb redid the calling of the reads with MiXCR, one entry per CDR3 protein. In the table there are 450,000 to 550,000 distinct CDR3 sequences, under 40% of which are singletons. Sample: sorted CD4+, CD8+, or CD8+CD57+ T cells (not recorded which) from PBMCs. The receptors originated from a human donor with aplastic anemia. Each CDR3 is given with its conserved first and last residue. D genes are given only for firm matches. A clone size is listed for some rows: how often the clone was seen (once, few, many), or a class if it is expanded.

TRBJ2-5 TRBV20-1 NA many TGCAGTGCACATGTGGGAAAGGGTATGGGGACCCAGTACTTC CSAHVGKGMGTQYF
TRBJ2-5 TRBV7-2 TRBD2 few TGTGCCAGCAGCCCTACTAGCGGGAGTGTGGAGACCCTGTACTTC CASSPTSGSVETLYF
TRBJ2-1 TRBV5-6 TRBD2 NA TGTGCCAGCAGCGGGACTAGCGGGGGGGCTTTCTACAATGAGCAGTTCTTC CASSGTSGGAFYNEQFF
TRBJ2-7 TRBV7-2 NA few TGTGCCAGCATAATGTCAGTAGGGTCCTACGAGCAGTACTTC CASIMSVGSYEQYF
TRBJ1-2 TRBV5-1 TRBD1 many TGCGCCAGCAGCTCCGTACTGGACAGGGGAGGCGGCTACACCTTC CASSSVLDRGGGYTF
TRBJ1-5 TRBV5-8 NA NA TGTGCCAGCAGCTTGGAGTCGGGGGGCAATCAGCCCCAGCATTTT CASSLESGGNQPQHF
TRBJ2-2 TRBV5-1 NA few TGCGCCAGCAGCTTGACGGGGTCGGGCGGGGAGCTGTTTTTT CASSLTGSGGELFF
TRBJ1-5 TRBV4-3 TRBD1 few TGCGCCAGCAGCCAAGAAGTCTCCGGGACAGGGTTTGTTCAGCCCCAGCATTTT CASSQEVSGTGFVQPQHF
TRBJ2-1 TRBV5-1 TRBD2 NA TGTGCCAGCAGCTTGGATGGGACTAGCGGGAGAGGTTTTGAGTTCTTC CASSLDGTSGRGFEFF
TRBJ2-4 TRBV29-1 TRBD1 many TGCAGCGCTAGGACAGGGGGCGGATCCAAAAACATTCAGTACTTC CSARTGGGSKNIQYF
TRBJ2-7 TRBV5-1 NA many TGCGCCAGCAGCCTGGCCACACAGTACTCCTACGAGCAGTACTTC CASSLATQYSYEQYF